This TCR beta chain was captured in a study of blood T cell repertoires in COVID-19. Overall study context: Spain, Italy and the United States supplied samples that represented acute and convalescent COVID-19. PBMCs, B-cell-depleted T cells, or T cells were the source of the cDNA or gDNA that made up the material.

CDR1 is MNHEY, CDR2 SMNVEV, per germline (reference sequence). Deletions cut 6 bases from V and 5 bases from J, with 26 bases between. This CDR3 is built from 17 residues. Sequencing was performed with immunoSEQ multiplex PCR; in TCRdb, only in-frame clones are kept and a portion is missing. This table holds 540,000 or so clones, approximately 91% found once. This sequence originates from a woman aged 45 to 65 with COVID-19, enrolled during active disease. Sequencing input: peripheral blood. The V and J genes are TRBV27 and TRBJ2-7, with D possibly TRBD1 on 6 matching bases. As DNA, the CDR3 is TGTGCCAGCAGCGCCCCCTCGGGCCAGGGGATTATGGACGAGCAGTACTTC. Amino acid sequence: CASSAPSGQGIMDEQYF.